This record covers a single T cell receptor beta chain. Its antigen remains unidentified. The record has no base qualities; no much larger clone is one base away. To prepare the library, the immunoSEQ multiplex PCR assay was applied. For the multiplex PCR, a mixture combining 60 forward primers for TCR Vbeta segments and 13 reverse primers for TCR Jbeta segments was used. Amplification of the CDR3 region of rearranged TCR beta genes was performed with a multiplex PCR assay on genomic DNA. Amplified TCR beta libraries were sequenced as 87-base-pair reads on the Illumina HiSeq System. The source study handled its data this way. A later analysis counted tens of millions of unique TCR beta chains across the 666 repertoires, and some 11 million of these chains were shared by at least two donors. A nearest-neighbor algorithm error-corrected the raw reads and collapsed the reads into unique sequences, merging closely related sequences to remove PCR and sequencing errors. CDR3 sequences were aligned to IMGT reference sequences to assign V, D and J gene segments. Each retained sequence needed at least a six-nucleotide match to both a V gene segment and a J gene segment. Rearrangements were classified as productive when the CDR3 lacked stop codons and remained in frame with V and J, and all other rearrangements were classified as non-productive. Following IMGT convention, CDR3 was defined as the stretch from the second conserved V-encoded cysteine up to the conserved J-encoded phenylalanine. The earlier analysis of some 540 of the donors excluded any sequence lacking an unambiguous match to a single V gene segment. An earlier analysis of approximately 590 of the donors called V segments functional above 56.7% productive rearrangements and segregating when the between-donor standard deviation exceeded 5%. A statistical classification framework was developed to diagnose cytomegalovirus status using the catalog of TCR beta chain sequences. A later analysis assigned V and J genes by comparing TCR nucleotide sequences with IMGT/GENE-DB human TR gene sequences. A later analysis assigned CDR3 sequences and most-parsimonious VDJ recombination scenarios with the TCRdist pipeline. In a later analysis, every TCR beta chain was defined by the combination of its CDR3 amino acid sequence and its V-gene family, and reads without a unique V-gene family were dropped. In a later analysis, 450 to 600 highly shared, low-generation-probability nucleotide sequences were removed to address suspected cross-contamination and a sequencing artifact. In a later analysis, a clonal expansion index was calculated for each public chain from normalized within-repertoire ranks of inferred template counts. Generation probabilities in a later analysis came from a VDJ recombination model fitted to out-of-frame rearrangements, and those results were checked against IGoR. In a later analysis, hypergeometric tests were used to score TCR-TCR, TCR-HLA and TCR-CMV co-occurrence, with a repertoire-size bias correction applied to TCR pairs. To estimate false discovery rates, a later analysis permuted the HLA or CMV assignments 20 times. In a later analysis, co-occurring TCRs were grouped with DBSCAN, and TCRdist sequence similarity was added when clustering was performed within HLA-allele-positive subsets. Repertoires with fewer than 30,000 or more than 120,000 public chains were left out of co-occurrence clustering, as were several repertoires with anomalous nucleotide sharing. TCRdb limited this immuneACCESS table to in-frame rearrangements with V and J called. A share of clones is missing; checked studies link under half to unresolved V genes, and the rest is unexplained. V, J and clone size derive from that table, while D and trimming were established from the DNA sequence. This sample is represented by about 140,000 clones; almost 85% of them were singletons. The top ten constitute roughly 10% of the sample.

Cut back by 3 bases and 4 bases, the V and J ends lie 12 bases apart. From the germline V gene, CDR1 is SQVTM and CDR2 is ANQGSEA. The CDR3 sequence holds 13 residues, the cysteine and phenylalanine included. Only the CDR3 DNA stays, 39 bases, in frame from base 1. This sample was included in a study of cytomegalovirus exposure and HLA in healthy donors (dated by TCRdb to between 2016 and 2019). With respect to the entire study: In an earlier analysis of some 610 of the donors, less than 350 Gb of sequence data and 95 million to 130 million unique TCR beta sequences from about 179 million T cells were reported. Approximately 300 gigabases of sequencing data and around 87 million unique TCR sequences were included in an early release covering about 620 HLA-typed donors. Among the roughly 400 genotyped donors, more than 70% belonged to the genetic ancestry cluster associated with self-reported Caucasian donors. The study aimed to test whether cataloging public T cell receptors could reveal signatures of past pathogen exposure. Using immunosequencing, the study profiled T cell repertoires from roughly 650 subjects and related those repertoires to cytomegalovirus serostatus. Along with the roughly 670-subject first cohort, a separate validation cohort of over 90 different subjects was used. High-throughput TCR immunosequencing, statistical association of individual TCRs with disease status, and machine learning were combined to predict cytomegalovirus infection status. A later analysis re-examined previously published TCR beta repertoires from more than 600 donors and added high-resolution HLA genotyping to investigate patterns of TCR occurrence. In the later analysis, no new phenotypic data were used to find candidate immune exposures; instead, reliance was placed on TCR beta sequences and their occurrence across donors. In an earlier analysis of a few hundred of the donors, high-throughput TCR beta sequencing was used to judge whether each TCR beta V gene segment behaved as functional or pseudogenic. Alongside the repertoire data, information on donor age, sex, ethnicity and CMV serostatus was compiled. A later genetic analysis took genome-wide SNP genotypes for about three fifths of the 666 donors and used that subset as a discovery cohort. Every discovery cohort repertoire had been produced on one sequencing platform. HLA typing covered class I and class II loci at four-digit resolution. Typing coverage varied by locus: roughly 629-630 donors for A, B, C, DRB1 and DQB1; about 520 for DQA1; over 600 for DPA1; approximately 450 for DPB1. A handful of DR-DQ haplotypes were handled as single units for association and clustering because linkage in the cohort was strong. Among about 400 genotyped donors of the cohort, an average of around 220,000 unique TCR beta nucleotide sequences was sequenced per donor, of which about 19% were non-productive.

Points the paper makes about the study in general: In vitro tests confirmed that a few of the cytomegalovirus-associated TCR beta chains recognize cytomegalovirus antigens. The authors suggested that the approach could potentially be extended to other disease states and immunological phenotypes. V-gene and J-gene trimming of TCR beta chains was associated with a missense DCLRE1C variant in a later genetic analysis, and the association was replicated in an independent cohort. When HLA alleles, especially DR and DQ, strongly co-occurred, TCR associations were difficult to assign to individual alleles. In a later analysis, most CMV-associated TCR beta chains were found to appear HLA-restricted, with HLA associations seemingly driven largely by CMV exposure. In an earlier analysis of around 600 of the donors, most TCR beta V segments were observed in productive rearrangements about 87% or about 30% of the time, broadly matching IMGT annotations. Because HLA typing was unavailable for some donors at each locus, only the typed subset was used in association tests. A later analysis reported that several top co-occurrence clusters appeared linked to parvovirus B19, influenza, CMV and Epstein-Barr virus. The earlier analysis of approximately 560 of the donors excluded some 16 rarely observed V segments, including chromosome 9 orphons, because counts were too low. A later analysis associated about 17,000 TCR beta sequences with specific HLA alleles at a false discovery rate of 0.05. In a later analysis, TCR association rates were found to vary across HLA loci, with the most associated TCRs seen for DRB1 alleles and the fewest for HLA-C alleles. Compared with equally common non-associated chains, HLA-associated TCR beta chains in a later analysis were more clonally expanded and had lower generation probabilities. Some IMGT-functional V segments, including TRBV6-2 and TRBV6-3, could not be distinguished by the 87-base-pair reads and were therefore excluded. The only immune exposure information available for the cohort was CMV serostatus. Linkage disequilibrium might explain the correlated functional status among segregating V segments, but an unknown experimental factor could not be ruled out. In this cohort, only TCR beta chains were sequenced, and detectable features were limited by the absence of alpha or paired-chain data. Most TCR sequences were seen in very few donors, while some public TCRs were found in many individuals. Cytomegalovirus status was reported to be diagnosed by the classifier with high specificity and sensitivity in both the original and validation cohorts. Sequencing depth was assumed to be roughly uniform across donors in the presence/absence analyses, though that assumption may not hold. The study gave a list of some 150 TCR beta chains associated with cytomegalovirus. A group of highly shared sequence variants was considered likely to be a technical artifact of the sequencing pipeline. A further reported finding was that TCR beta sequences accurately predicted the HLA-A and HLA-B alleles for most subjects in the first cohort. A later genetic analysis reported fewer N-insertions in productive TCRs among donors in an Asian-associated ancestry cluster than the roughly 670-donor mean.

In total, around 600 healthy bone marrow donors made up the cohort. Cohort members were all nominally healthy when sampled, although unrecorded immune exposures were likely present. The donor tested CMV seropositive and was one of the 289 seropositive cohort members. A peripheral blood sample was collected from each donor, and TCR beta sequencing was performed on peripheral blood mononuclear cells. The Qiagen DNeasy Blood Extraction Kit was used to extract genomic DNA from the blood cell samples. The TCR sequence derives from a woman between 55 and 75 years old in good health and CMV-seropositive. Sequencing input: PBMCs. This sequence uses TRBV29-1 and TRBJ2-5; the D gene remains uncertain. The CDR3 has the sequence CSVDVVTGETQYF. The DNA sequence is as follows: TGCAGCGTTGACGTAGTGACTGGAGAGACCCAGTACTTC. With the rest looked up from the reference TRBV29-1 and TRBJ2-5 genes rather than sequenced, the full variable domain is SAVISQKPSRDICQRGTSLTIQCQVDSQVTMMFWYRQQPGQSLTLIATANQGSEATYESGFVIDKFPISRPNLTFSTLTVSNMSPEDSSIYLCSVDVVTGETQYFGPGTRLLVL.